Listed below are T cell receptor beta chains from one sample, sequenced in a study of blood T cell repertoires in COVID-19. Assay: immunoSEQ multiplex PCR; the TCRdb copy retains only in-frame clones and omits some. The sample contains about 24,000 clones, about 91% of which appear only once. Material for sequencing was peripheral blood. The source of these receptors is a man aged 70-80 years with active COVID-19. CDR3s leave out the opening cysteine and the closing phenylalanine or tryptophan.

J gene: TRBJ2-7; V gene: TRBV12-2; CDR3 protein: ASRLGARTPIAYEQY
J gene: TRBJ1-5; V gene: TRBV27; CDR3 protein: ATPSRTEISNQPQH
J gene: TRBJ2-5; V gene: TRBV18; CDR3 protein: ASSPSQGETQY
J gene: TRBJ2-7; V gene: TRBV12-3/TRBV12-4; CDR3 protein: ASSLGTSEQY
J gene: TRBJ1-6; V gene: TRBV27; CDR3 protein: ASSLSVHYQLATLH
J gene: TRBJ2-7; V gene: TRBV7-2; CDR3 protein: ASSPRGTGLNPHYEQY
J gene: TRBJ2-2; V gene: TRBV7-2; CDR3 protein: ASSRRGGSRTGELF
J gene: TRBJ2-7; V gene: TRBV5-1; CDR3 protein: ASSSQGNPYEQY
J gene: TRBJ1-2; V gene: TRBV11-2; CDR3 protein: ASHPGTGGNFGGYT
J gene: TRBJ2-5; V gene: TRBV5-1; CDR3 protein: ASSSQRGGRQTQY
J gene: TRBJ2-1; V gene: TRBV11-3; CDR3 protein: ASSLVGTSGAEQF
J gene: TRBJ1-3; V gene: TRBV28; CDR3 protein: ASTGLNGLSGNTIY
J gene: TRBJ2-5; V gene: TRBV27; CDR3 protein: ASSLTGAAGGSTTQY
J gene: TRBJ2-7; V gene: TRBV5-1; CDR3 protein: ASSLTGGLSKQY
J gene: TRBJ2-7; V gene: TRBV28; CDR3 protein: ASSFGTIAGVPYEQY
J gene: TRBJ2-1; V gene: TRBV24-1; CDR3 protein: ATSDLSGGAYNEQF
J gene: TRBJ1-5; V gene: TRBV27; CDR3 protein: ASRLTDRGPQH
J gene: TRBJ2-1; V gene: TRBV5-5; CDR3 protein: ASSLVGQGYNEQF
J gene: TRBJ2-2; V gene: TRBV9; CDR3 protein: ASSRGSGMNTGELF
J gene: TRBJ1-3; V gene: TRBV6-5; CDR3 protein: ASSYSVSAGNTIY
J gene: TRBJ2-2; V gene: TRBV19; CDR3 protein: ASSASGRNTGELF
J gene: TRBJ2-7; V gene: TRBV4-2; CDR3 protein: ASSQTLGLAYEQY
J gene: TRBJ2-1; V gene: TRBV6-2/TRBV6-3; CDR3 protein: ASSSPAARGWYEQF
J gene: TRBJ2-7; V gene: TRBV2; CDR3 protein: ASSPIRGEQY
J gene: TRBJ1-2; V gene: TRBV28; CDR3 protein: ASSTSPGQGFGYT
J gene: TRBJ2-2; V gene: TRBV29-1; CDR3 protein: SVGRTGELF
J gene: TRBJ2-3; V gene: TRBV9; CDR3 protein: ASSVAHGGTDTQY
J gene: TRBJ2-7; V gene: TRBV7-2; CDR3 protein: ASSLTDRVTYEQY
J gene: TRBJ2-3; V gene: TRBV9; CDR3 protein: ASSPRLKTDTQY
J gene: TRBJ2-5; V gene: TRBV7-7; CDR3 protein: ASSFSGGRGQETQY
J gene: TRBJ2-5; V gene: TRBV11-2; CDR3 protein: ASSPAQGQETQY
J gene: TRBJ1-1; V gene: TRBV30; CDR3 protein: AWVGRGAVVSEAF
J gene: TRBJ2-5; V gene: TRBV27; CDR3 protein: ASSQLAGVVGTQY
J gene: TRBJ2-7; V gene: TRBV7-9; CDR3 protein: ASTAPLAGGPYEQY
J gene: TRBJ2-5; V gene: TRBV29-1; CDR3 protein: SVEVGPDGTQY
J gene: TRBJ2-7; V gene: TRBV7-2; CDR3 protein: ASSPAGTASYEQY
J gene: TRBJ2-6; V gene: TRBV19; CDR3 protein: ASTMGTGGLTGANVLT
J gene: TRBJ2-5; V gene: TRBV7-2; CDR3 protein: ASSLGFTAGQETQY
J gene: TRBJ2-7; V gene: TRBV24-1; CDR3 protein: ATSDNGRAYEQY
J gene: TRBJ2-7; V gene: TRBV5-1; CDR3 protein: ASSHGTSGYYEQY
J gene: TRBJ2-3; V gene: TRBV28; CDR3 protein: ASSSWATGGTDTQY
J gene: TRBJ1-2; V gene: TRBV28; CDR3 protein: ASSFLQGGRGGYT
J gene: TRBJ2-5; V gene: TRBV7-8; CDR3 protein: ASSTRTSSGETQY
J gene: TRBJ2-2; V gene: TRBV18; CDR3 protein: ASSPGLAGGGELF
J gene: TRBJ1-6; V gene: TRBV5-6; CDR3 protein: ASRLTGGVSPLH
J gene: TRBJ2-1; V gene: TRBV24-1; CDR3 protein: ATSDGGRGINEQF
J gene: TRBJ2-3; V gene: TRBV4-3; CDR3 protein: ASSQVMTPSSTDTQY
J gene: TRBJ2-3; V gene: TRBV9; CDR3 protein: ASSPGLADTTDTQY
J gene: TRBJ2-1; V gene: TRBV19; CDR3 protein: ASTTTSGRARSYNEQF
J gene: TRBJ2-6; V gene: TRBV30; CDR3 protein: AWSFHSGANVLT
J gene: TRBJ2-7; V gene: TRBV6-5; CDR3 protein: ASSSSTGTYYEQY
J gene: TRBJ2-5; V gene: TRBV5-4; CDR3 protein: ASSLTWTGQETQY
J gene: TRBJ2-5; V gene: TRBV28; CDR3 protein: ASRTGPLETQY
J gene: TRBJ2-1; V gene: TRBV7-9; CDR3 protein: ASRSLGTDRSYNEQF
J gene: TRBJ2-2; V gene: TRBV4-2; CDR3 protein: ASSQTGQVWTGELF
J gene: TRBJ1-2; V gene: TRBV19; CDR3 protein: ASKGNRESYGYT
J gene: TRBJ2-7; V gene: TRBV11-2; CDR3 protein: ASSFDRGQGIYEQY
J gene: TRBJ2-1; V gene: TRBV28; CDR3 protein: ASGDTGSSYNEQF
J gene: TRBJ2-3; V gene: TRBV18; CDR3 protein: ASSPRSGRAGVDTQY